Below are 18 T cell receptor beta chains sequenced from a single sample in a study of T cell repertoires in cytomegalovirus infection. TCRdb reanalysed the reads using MiXCR and keeps one entry per CDR3 protein. The table includes about 700,000 distinct CDR3 sequences, roughly 33% detected once. The antigens these receptors bind are not known. This specimen was cultured PBMCs, taken from culture after CMV antigen stimulation. These receptors were collected from a human donor in good health (CMV status not recorded). Some clones in this sample may be carry-over from other donors' samples.

Only a few counts were recorded for this clonotype. The rearrangement uses TRBV7-9 and TRBJ2-5; maybe TRBD1 (5 bases). The ends were cut back, 8 bases at V and 3 bases at J, with 13 bases in the middle. This CDR3 has 13 amino acids. The germline V gene has CDR1 SEHNR and CDR2 FQNEAQ (reference sequence). The CDR3 region has the DNA TGTGCCAGCTCCCAGGGCAGCGAAGAGACCCAGTACTTC. Translation gives CASSQGSEETQYF.

This clonotype was seen at least ten times. The rearrangement uses TRBV7-2 and TRBJ2-5; the D is unclear. The V gene's germline CDR1 is SGHTA and CDR2 FQGNSA. The ends were cut back, 5 bases at V and 4 bases at J, with 11 bases in the middle. The CDR3 spans 13 residues. The CDR3 spells CASSQSWGETQYF. The CDR3, as DNA: TGTGCCAGCAGCCAGTCATGGGGAGAGACCCAGTACTTC. Together with reference TRBV7-2 and TRBJ2-5, the CDR3 gives the full variable domain: GAGVSQSPSNKVTEKGKDVELRCDPISGHTALYWYRQSLGQGLEFLIYFQGNSAPDKSGLPSDRFSAERTGGSVSTLTIQRTQQEDSAVYLCASSQSWGETQYFGPGTRLLVL.

This clonotype was observed a single time. This chain links TRBV4-1 with TRBJ2-6, with a possible D match to TRBD1 (6 bases). Trimming removed 2 bases at V and 0 bases at J, with 11 bases between. The germline CDR1 and CDR2 sequences are MGHRA and YSYEKL. The CDR3 runs to 17 residues. CDR3 region: CASSQLAGASGANVLTF. The CDR3 DNA reads as TGCGCCAGCAGCCAACTGGCAGGGGCCTCTGGGGCCAACGTCCTGACTTTC.

The V gene is TRBV11-1, the J gene TRBJ2-1; 16 positions match TRBD2. Per the germline V gene, CDR1 is SGHAT and CDR2 is FQDESV (reference sequence). V lost 5 bases to trimming and J lost 10 bases; unmatched junction nucleotides: 17. The CDR3 is 19 residues long. DNA of the CDR3: TGTGCCAGCAGCCATTACGTGGGGGGGACTAGCGGGGGGGCATGGGAGCAGTTCTTC. Its translation: CASSHYVGGTSGGAWEQFF.

The chain uses TRBV7-9 and TRBJ2-7, with D tentatively TRBD1 or TRBD2 (7 bases each). The CDR3 extends over 16 amino acids. V dropped 5 bases and J dropped 7 bases, with 24 bases sitting between them. The germline V gene encodes CDR1 SEHNR and CDR2 FQNEAQ (reference sequence). CDR3: CASSHSRGGGPREQYF. In DNA, the CDR3 is TGTGCCAGCAGCCACTCCAGGGGGGGAGGGCCGAGGGAGCAGTACTTC.

This clonotype appeared a few times. The chain recombines TRBV24-1 with TRBJ2-2, with D possibly being TRBD1 or TRBD2 (6 bases each). Germline CDR1 KGHDR, CDR2 SFDVKD. The CDR3 is made up of 16 amino acids. The germline V and J ends were trimmed by 4 bases and 8 bases, with 19 bases remaining between them. This CDR3 reads CATSDLEGVFVGELFF. CDR3 coding DNA: TGTGCCACCAGTGACCTGGAGGGGGTGTTTGTGGGGGAGCTGTTTTTT.

J is TRBJ2-6 and V is TRBV4-1, with D tentatively TRBD1 (5 bases). V was clipped by 1 base and J by 4 bases, with 8 bases between them. This CDR3 is built from 15 residues. From germline, CDR1 is MGHRA and CDR2 YSYEKL. DNA of the CDR3: TGCGCCAGCAGCCAAGGACAGTACGGGGCCAACGTCCTGACTTTC. Its protein is CASSQGQYGANVLTF.

CDR3 protein: CAISDLAGGRTQYF. The CDR3 coding sequence is TGTGCCATCAGTGATCTAGCGGGCGGGCGTACCCAGTACTTC. The chain combines TRBV10-3 with TRBJ2-5; 8 nucleotides line up with TRBD2. CDR1 ENHRY and CDR2 SYGVKD come from the germline V gene. CDR3 length: 14 residues. V trimming: 3 bases; J trimming: 8 bases; junction bases outside the gene matches: 8.

This clonotype appeared a few times. This chain connects TRBV6-1 to TRBJ2-1; D is uncertain. Trimming cost V 7 bases and J 13 bases, with 17 bases left between them. The germline gives CDR1 MNHNS, CDR2 SASEGT. CDR3 size: 12 residues. CDR3 sequence: CASTRLDTGQFF. CDR3 DNA: TGTGCCAGCACGAGGCTAGACACCGGACAGTTCTTC.

This clonotype was seen more than once but under ten times. DNA for the CDR3: TGTGCCAGCAGCCAAGGGGGACAGGCCTCCTACGAGCAGTACTTC. As protein: CASSQGGQASYEQYF. The chain links TRBV4-2 to TRBJ2-7, with 8 bases identical to TRBD1. Germline assignment: CDR1 LGHNA and CDR2 YNFKEQ. The CDR3 spans 15 residues. The V segment lost 1 base and the J segment 0 bases; nucleotides outside the gene matches: 2.

The CDR3 reads CASSPAGASEAFF. The CDR3 nucleotides are TGTGCCAGCAGCCCGGCGGGGGCTTCTGAAGCTTTCTTT. The genes are TRBV11-3 and TRBJ1-1, with D possibly being TRBD1 (6 bases). The germline gives CDR1 SGHNT, CDR2 YENEEA. CDR3 length equals 13 residues. Trimming removed 5 bases from V and 6 bases from J, with 13 bases in between.

The V call is TRBV11-2, the J call TRBJ2-1; possible D gene TRBD1, 5 bases. V was trimmed by 10 bases and J by 6 bases, leaving 13 bases between them. Germline CDR1 SGHAT, CDR2 FQNNGV. CDR3 size: 12 residues. DNA of the CDR3: TGTGCCACAACGGACATGTCCAATGAGCAGTTCTTC. Translated, it gives CATTDMSNEQFF.

V and J are TRBV19 and TRBJ2-3; 8 bases align to TRBD2. The CDR3 spans 16 residues. The ends lost 3 bases at V and 4 bases at J; junction bases unmatched: 9. From germline, CDR1 is LNHDA and CDR2 SQIVND (reference sequence). This chain's CDR3 is CASSMSGGLMADTQYF. The CDR3, as DNA: TGTGCCAGTAGTATGAGCGGGGGACTTATGGCAGATACGCAGTATTTT.

This clonotype was observed a handful of times. The V call is TRBV12-3 or TRBV12-4, the J call TRBJ1-1; no definite D call. V dropped 6 bases and J dropped 0 bases, with 11 bases sitting between them. CDR3 size: 14 residues. The CDR3 nucleotides read TGTGCCAGCAGCCGACACTTACTGAACACTGAAGCTTTCTTT. Translating it yields CASSRHLLNTEAFF.

This clonotype came up a few times. The J gene is TRBJ2-7, the V gene TRBV6-1; D tentatively reads TRBD1 or TRBD2 (7 bases each). V lost 8 bases to trimming and J lost 0 bases, with 17 bases between them. In germline, CDR1 is MNHNS, CDR2 SASEGT. This CDR3 spans 15 amino acids. The CDR3 protein is CASGLRGDSSYEQYF. CDR3 in DNA: TGTGCCAGCGGACTCCGGGGGGACAGCTCCTACGAGCAGTACTTC.

This chain joins TRBV4-3 and TRBJ2-2; D is ambiguous. This CDR3 contains 16 residues. V lost 0 bases and J 5 bases, leaving 13 bases between the germline ends. CDR1 and CDR2 (germline): LGHNA, YSLEER. The CDR3: CASSQERASRTGELFF. DNA for the CDR3: TGCGCCAGCAGCCAAGAAAGAGCGTCCCGTACCGGGGAGCTGTTTTTT.

This clonotype came up a few times. The CDR3 sequence is CASSPDRGGTDTQYF. The DNA of the CDR3 is TGTGCCAGCAGCCCGGATCGGGGCGGCACAGATACGCAGTATTTT. This rearrangement joins TRBV7-9 to TRBJ2-3, with D perhaps assigned TRBD1 or TRBD2 (5 bases each). This CDR3 is 15 amino acids long. CDR1 and CDR2 from the germline V gene are SEHNR and FQNEAQ (reference sequence). The germline V and J ends were trimmed by 5 bases and 1 base, with 13 bases remaining between them. The entire variable domain, with the rest obtained from reference TRBV7-9 and TRBJ2-3, is as follows: DTGVSQNPRHKITKRGQNVTFRCDPISEHNRLYWYRQTLGQGPEFLTYFQNEAQLEKSRLLSDRFSAERPKGSFSTLEIQRTEQGDSAMYLCASSPDRGGTDTQYFGPGTRLTVL.

J is TRBJ2-1 and V is TRBV14; D remains unclear. The CDR3 contains 17 residues. Trimming pared 0 bases from V and 0 bases from J, leaving 12 bases between. Germline V gene sequence: CDR1 SGHDN, CDR2 FVKESK. The CDR3 spells CASSQDPSASSYNEQFF. The CDR3 nucleotides are TGTGCCAGCAGCCAAGACCCCTCTGCTAGCTCCTACAATGAGCAGTTCTTC. Full variable domain (outside the CDR3, taken from reference TRBV14 and TRBJ2-1): EAGVTQFPSHSVIEKGQTVTLRCDPISGHDNLYWYRRVMGKEIKFLLHFVKESKQDESGMPNNRFLAERTGGTYSTLKVQPAELEDSGVYFCASSQDPSASSYNEQFFGPGTRLTVL.